The 26 T cell receptor beta chains given below trace back to one sample, sequenced in a study of T cell repertoires in aging, cancer and after chemotherapy. Peripheral blood genomic DNA, not sorted cells or RNA, was the template. TRB rearrangements spanning V, D and J were amplified using mixed TRB-A/B primers. Each CDR3 protein gets one entry after TCRdb re-called the multiplex PCR reads with MiXCR. Of some 600 distinct CDR3 sequences detected, 20% to 30% appear once; the ten largest clones hold under 75%. Sequencing was carried out using blood. The receptors come from a human donor with a solid tumor.

In this sample, this clonotype turned up a few times. The V call is TRBV7-2, the J call TRBJ1-5; D call uncertain. The CDR3 is 15 residues long. Germline V gives CDR1 SGHTA, CDR2 FQGNSA. V was shortened by 1 base and J by 2 bases, with 9 bases between the two germline ends. The chain's CDR3 is CASSLDPTGNQPQHF. The CDR3 nucleotides are TGTGCCAGCAGCTTAGACCCAACGGGCAATCAGCCCCAGCATTTT. Looking up the rest from reference TRBV7-2 and TRBJ1-5 gives the full variable domain: GAGVSQSPSNKVTEKGKDVELRCDPISGHTALYWYRQSLGQGLEFLIYFQGNSAPDKSGLPSDRFSAERTGGSVSTLTIQRTQQEDSAVYLCASSLDPTGNQPQHFGDGTRLSIL.

Worth noting for this clonotype: Compared with germline, one end of the junction differs, possibly owing to a read error. This chain connects TRBV7-6 to TRBJ2-3; TRBD2 might be the D (5 bases). Per germline, CDR1 SGHVS and CDR2 FNYEAQ. The CDR3 spans 16 residues. The CDR3 DNA sequence: TGCGCCAGCAGCCAAGCGGCATCTACGTGGACAGATACGCAGTATTTT. It is translated as CASSQAASTWTDTQYF.

This clonotype was seen a few times. The chain carries TRBV12-3 or TRBV12-4 and TRBJ1-1; D remains unclear. This CDR3 contains 16 residues. The V gene lost 7 bases and the J gene lost 3 bases, with 21 bases spanning the gap. CDR3 in amino acids: CASIPVNLARDTEAFF. The DNA for the CDR3 is TGTGCCAGCATTCCTGTCAACCTCGCTCGGGACACTGAAGCTTTCTTT.

Note on this clonotype: A much larger clone sits a single nucleotide away, making a read error possible. The chain couples TRBV5-6 to TRBJ2-5; maybe TRBD2 (6 bases). Deletions cut 4 bases from V and 7 bases from J, with 17 bases between. CDR1 SGHDT and CDR2 YYEEEE come from the germline V gene. CDR3 size: 14 residues. The CDR3 loop reads CASSTALRGVTQYF. The CDR3 coding sequence is TGTGCCAGCAGCACGGCCTTGCGGGGAGTGACCCAGTACTTC. The complete variable domain, with remaining parts taken from reference TRBV5-6 and TRBJ2-5, reads DAGVTQSPTHLIKTRGQQVTLRCSPKSGHDTVSWYQQALGQGPQFIFQYYEEEERQRGNFPDRFSGHQFPNYSSELNVNALLLGDSALYLCASSTALRGVTQYFGPGTRLLVL.

The V call is TRBV27, the J call TRBJ1-1; 8 bases map to TRBD1. CDR1 and CDR2 from the germline V gene are MNHEY and SMNVEV (reference sequence). The CDR3 spans 15 residues. V shed 8 bases and J 7 bases; nucleotides not matched to a gene: 15. CDR3 loop: CASLGTGQEAFEAFF. CDR3 sequence (DNA): TGTGCCAGCCTTGGGACAGGTCAGGAGGCGTTTGAAGCTTTCTTT.

This clonotype was observed once. A much more abundant neighbour one base away suggests this may be a read error. This sequence joins TRBV20-1 and TRBJ2-5; TRBD2 matches at 11 bases. CDR3 length equals 15 residues. V shed 5 bases and J 2 bases; nucleotides not matched to a gene: 7. Germline V gene sequence: CDR1 DFQATT, CDR2 SNEGSKA (reference sequence). The CDR3 nucleotides read TGCAGTGCTCACCCAACTAGCGGGGGACAAGAGACCCAGTACTTC. As protein: CSAHPTSGGQETQYF.

The chain has TRBV10-3 and TRBJ2-3, with TRBD2 matching over 8 bases. Germline V gene data show CDR1 as ENHRY and CDR2 as SYGVKD. The CDR3 is made up of 15 amino acids. Trimming cost V 4 bases and J 2 bases; bases outside gene matches: 5. The CDR3 sequence is CAISAGGGVTDTQYF. The CDR3 region has the DNA TGTGCCATCAGTGCCGGGGGGGGGGTCACAGATACGCAGTATTTT.

The V gene is TRBV10-2, the J gene TRBJ1-6; 10 bases fit TRBD1. This CDR3 has 15 amino acids. Germline V lookup: CDR1 WSHSY, CDR2 SAAADI. With 4 bases clipped from V and 11 bases from J, the junction kept 8 bases outside the gene matches. CDR3 region: CASSGQGQGMAPLHF. In DNA form, the CDR3 reads TGCGCCAGCAGTGGGCAGGGACAGGGGATGGCACCCCTCCACTTT.

Comments on this clonotype: The junction and the germline gene differ at one end; a read error may be behind it. The V call is TRBV5-5, the J call TRBJ2-3, with D possibly being TRBD1 or TRBD2 (6 bases each). CDR1 is SGHKS, CDR2 YYEKEE, per germline (reference sequence). This CDR3 spans 14 amino acids. The CDR3 DNA is TGCGCCAGCAGCTTGGGGGGACATTCAGATACGCAGTATTTT. Amino acid sequence: CASSLGGHSDTQYF. The variable domain in full, with the rest retrieved from reference TRBV5-5 and TRBJ2-3, is DAGVTQSPTHLIKTRGQQVTLRCSPISGHKSVSWYQQVLGQGPQFIFQYYEKEERGRGNFPDRFSARQFPNYSSELNVNALLLGDSALYLCASSLGGHSDTQYFGPGTRLTVL.

With regard to this clonotype: This sequence may be a read error, since a much larger clone differs from it by one base. J is TRBJ1-5 and V is TRBV10-3, with 7 positions matching TRBD1. The germline V gene has CDR1 ENHRY and CDR2 SYGVKD. Germline trimming cut 4 bases from V and 7 bases from J; bases unmatched to any gene: 7. This CDR3 comprises 14 residues. CDR3 coding DNA: TGTGCCATCAGTGGGTCAGGGGGAGACCAGCCCCAGCATTTT. This sequence encodes CAISGSGGDQPQHF.

This clonotype is judged medium-sized. This chain joins TRBV19 and TRBJ2-2; 9 nucleotides agree with TRBD2. Germline V gene lookup returns CDR1 LNHDA and CDR2 SQIVND (reference sequence). The CDR3 is 15 amino acids. V shed 7 bases, J shed 0 bases, and the junction held 3 bases outside the gene matches. As DNA, the CDR3 is TGTGCCAGTAATAGCGGGGGCGCGAACACCGGGGAGCTGTTTTTT. Its protein is CASNSGGANTGELFF.

The chain joins TRBV6-5 to TRBJ1-4, with D maybe TRBD1 (6 bases). The germline CDR1 and CDR2 sequences are MNHEY and SVGAGI. Deletions cut 8 bases from V and 3 bases from J, with 19 bases between. This CDR3 comprises 16 residues. CDR3 residues: CASRFTGMAPNEKLFF. CDR3 bases: TGTGCCAGCCGTTTTACAGGGATGGCGCCTAATGAAAAACTGTTTTTT.

The chain combines TRBV20-1 with TRBJ2-7, with D possibly being TRBD2 (6 bases). V was trimmed by 6 bases and J by 0 bases, leaving 18 bases between them. CDR1 is DFQATT and CDR2 is SNEGSKA in the germline V gene (reference sequence). The CDR3 consists of 15 residues. This CDR3 reads CSATPVADISYEQYF. In nucleotides, the CDR3 is TGCAGTGCCACCCCGGTAGCGGATATCTCCTACGAGCAGTACTTC.

V is TRBV6-2 or TRBV6-3 and J is TRBJ2-2, with D hard to call. CDR3 length equals 15 residues. Germline V gene data show CDR1 as MNHEY and CDR2 as SVGEGT. The V end lost 8 bases, the J end lost 6 bases, and 19 bases lay between the germline ends. CDR3 protein: CASHRNSRKSGELFF. The CDR3 DNA reads as TGTGCCAGCCACAGAAATTCCAGAAAGTCCGGGGAGCTGTTTTTT.

The rearrangement joins TRBV6-1 to TRBJ1-5; D is possibly TRBD1 (6 bases). Deletions cut 6 bases from V and 9 bases from J, with 15 bases between. CDR1 and CDR2 from the germline V gene are MNHNS and SASEGT. The CDR3 has 13 residues. The CDR3 DNA reads TGTGCCAGCAGAGCGGGGGGCTCCCGGCCCCAGCATTTT. It is translated as CASRAGGSRPQHF.

This clonotype was seen only a few times. The gene calls are TRBV11-1 and TRBJ2-7, with TRBD2 matching 10 bases. Germline CDR1 reads SGHAT; CDR2 reads FQDESV (reference sequence). The CDR3 is 15 amino acids. V lost 1 base, J lost 5 bases, and 5 bases stayed unmatched. The CDR3 spells CASSLGVAGGHEQYF. The CDR3, as DNA: TGTGCCAGCAGCTTAGGGGTAGCGGGGGGCCACGAGCAGTACTTC.

By share, this clonotype counts as large. This chain links TRBV15 with TRBJ2-6; 7 nucleotides match TRBD1. The germline gives CDR1 LNHNV, CDR2 YYDKDF (reference sequence). J was trimmed by 0 bases and V by 2 bases; bases with no gene match: 4. The CDR3 is made up of 17 amino acids. This CDR3 reads CATSRSGQASGANVLTF. The CDR3 DNA follows: TGTGCCACCAGCAGATCCGGACAGGCCTCTGGGGCCAACGTCCTGACTTTC.

This clonotype appeared a few times. The chain is built from TRBV7-2 and TRBJ2-1; 15 bases are shared with TRBD2. CDR1 is SGHTA, CDR2 FQGNSA, per germline. J lost 8 bases, V lost 7 bases, and 9 bases had no gene match. CDR3 size: 16 residues. In nucleotides, the CDR3 is TGTGCCAGCACACGGACTAGCGGGGGGGCAGGGGATGAGCAGTTCTTC. Translated, it gives CASTRTSGGAGDEQFF.

In this sample, this clonotype turned up a few times. CDR3 residues: CASSLLGQSDQPQHF. In DNA, the CDR3 is TGTGCCAGCAGTTTATTGGGGCAGAGCGATCAGCCCCAGCATTTT. The chain uses TRBV27 and TRBJ1-5; D perhaps matches TRBD1 (5 bases). This CDR3 contains 15 residues. CDR1 and CDR2 from the germline V gene are MNHEY and SMNVEV (reference sequence). Trimming pared 1 base from V and 5 bases from J, leaving 12 bases between.

This clonotype is termed medium-sized. The rearrangement uses TRBV20-1 and TRBJ2-7; 9 positions agree with TRBD2. J was trimmed by 2 bases and V by 1 base; bases with no gene match: 6. Germline V lookup: CDR1 DFQATT, CDR2 SNEGSKA (reference sequence). This CDR3 has 15 amino acids. CDR3: CSARVAGASPYEQYF. The CDR3 nucleotides read TGCAGTGCTAGAGTAGCGGGGGCATCTCCCTACGAGCAGTACTTC.

This clonotype has just a few counts. The CDR3 sequence is CATSRVWRQDQETQYF. The CDR3 nucleotides are TGTGCCACCAGCAGAGTTTGGAGACAGGACCAAGAGACCCAGTACTTC. The rearrangement joins TRBV15 to TRBJ2-5, with D possibly being TRBD1 (6 bases). The CDR3 runs 16 residues. V was trimmed by 1 base and J by 0 bases, leaving 12 bases between them. The germline V gene encodes CDR1 LNHNV and CDR2 YYDKDF (reference sequence).

The chain is built from TRBV18 and TRBJ2-1; 8 bases agree with TRBD1. Germline lookup yields CDR1 KGHSH and CDR2 LQKENI. Unmatched junction bases numbered 4, after V lost 3 bases and J lost 0 bases. This CDR3 spans 16 amino acids. The CDR3 DNA reads TGTGCCAGCTCACCCTTAACAGGGGGCTCCTACAATGAGCAGTTCTTC. Its protein product is CASSPLTGGSYNEQFF.

About this clonotype itself: A clone one base away is much larger, so this may be a read error. This chain links TRBV15 with TRBJ2-3; TRBD1 agrees at 9 bases. The germline CDR1 and CDR2 sequences are LNHNV and YYDKDF (reference sequence). The CDR3 is made up of 15 amino acids. The CDR3, as DNA: TGTGCCACCAGCTCTGGACAGGGGATCACAGATAAGCAGTATTTT. Protein product: CATSSGQGITDKQYF.

This rearrangement joins TRBV11-3 to TRBJ2-1; TRBD2 matches at 8 bases. CDR3 length: 14 residues. CDR1 and CDR2 (germline): SGHNT, YENEEA. Trimming at V came to 5 bases and at J to 1 base, leaving 1 base not matched to a gene. The CDR3 nucleotides read TGTGCCAGCAGCAGCGGGGGTTCCTACAATGAGCAGTTCTTC. This gives the protein CASSSGGSYNEQFF.

CDR3 sequence (DNA): TGTGCCAGCAGTTTCCCTAGGACTCGAGGGACCGGGGAGCTGTTTTTT. As protein: CASSFPRTRGTGELFF. The chain couples TRBV12-3 or TRBV12-4 to TRBJ2-2, with D perhaps TRBD2 (5 bases). The CDR3 is 16 amino acids. The V gene lost 3 bases and the J gene lost 5 bases, with 16 bases spanning the gap.

In its sample, this clonotype was seen a few times. This sequence joins TRBV12-3 or TRBV12-4 and TRBJ2-7; perhaps TRBD1 as D (6 bases). The length of the CDR3 is 15 residues. V was pared by 4 bases and J by 2 bases, with 15 bases between. CDR3 in DNA: TGTGCCAGCAGTTCCTACAGGGAACCCCCCTACGAGCAGTACTTC. Its translation: CASSSYREPPYEQYF.